This T cell receptor (beta chain) was sequenced for a study of T-cell memory formation after mild COVID-19 (dated by TCRdb to about 2021). As for the study more broadly: TCR sequence clusters from the two donors were found to be largely donor specific. Longitudinal TCRalpha and TCRbeta repertoire sequencing tracked T-cell clones expanding and contracting after mild COVID-19 in two donors. Two young, previously healthy adult volunteers, one female and one male, were included in the cohort. Study-level results and caveats: Contracting CD4+ clones appeared mostly in the CM and EM memory subsets, whereas CD8+ clones were enriched in EMRA. The study covered only a couple of mild cases, and larger cohorts including severe cases with pre-infection samples were considered necessary. SARS-CoV-2 specificity was not confirmed for the second-wave clones peaking on day 37. Clones contracting from day 15 to 85 had balanced CD4/CD8 phenotypes, while a second wave expanding from day 15 to 37 was biased towards CD4+. Some responding clones were detected in pre-infection memory, which suggested that pre-existing cross-reactive memory T cells had joined the SARS-CoV-2 response.

This clonotype was recorded a few times. Its antigen remains unidentified. No base-level quality is on record; no much larger clone is a single base apart. This sample was sequenced with an Illumina NovaSeq 6000. Using 5'RACE with constant-segment primers, TCRalpha and TCRbeta cDNA libraries were constructed, with sample barcodes and unique molecular identifiers added in the process. RNA was extracted from every sample with Trizol reagent. Library amplification was performed in two PCR steps, and a second sample barcode and Illumina TruSeq adapters were introduced in the second step. Sequencing of libraries was performed on an Illumina NovaSeq with 2 x 150 bp paired-end reads. Concerning the study's data processing: Reads were demultiplexed and collapsed into UMI-guided consensus sequences with migec v1.2.7. With mixcr v2.1.11, UMI consensuses were aligned to TRA and TRB V and J templates and assembled into clonotypes. A clonotype was counted as expanded or contracted only if both edgeR and NoisET called the change significant, with noise models trained on biological replicates. For edgeR calls, the thresholds were a false discovery rate-adjusted p below 0.01 and a log2 fold-change of 1. As an exploratory analysis of dynamics, PCA with hierarchical clustering was applied to max-normalized trajectories of the 1000 most abundant clonotypes. The CD4 or CD8 phenotype of responding clones was assigned using the separately sequenced CD4+ and CD8+ repertoires. TCRdb trimmed the raw reads at Q25, called clones with MiXCR and kept productive beta chains. Rows with a matching CDR3 protein are joined into one entry that keeps the most common DNA and genes. The V and J calls shown here were made by TCRdb, not taken from the authors' results. This sample gives 450,000 to 650,000 distinct CDR3 sequences in total; roughly 22% of them show up just once. The ten largest clones add up to around 9.2% of the sample.

PBMCs were isolated by Ficoll-Paque density gradient centrifugation. Deletion took 1 base off V and 3 bases off J, with a span of 15 bases between the germline ends. The CDR3 measures 15 amino acids from cysteine to phenylalanine. Just the 45-base CDR3 DNA is kept, in frame starting at base 1. The germline V gene specifies SQVTM as CDR1 and ANQGSEA as CDR2. The sequence links TRBV29-1 to TRBJ1-2, and possibly TRBD1, on 5 matching bases. The sample taken for sequencing was PBMCs or a T cell subset sorted from them (not recorded which). This sequence originates from an adult woman who had mild COVID-19 (a few samples of this study predate the infection). The sample titles of this study are shuffled in the database, so cell type and time point are left out; the donor was told from shared clones. The CDR3 in this case is CSVEGEEGADYGYTF. The DNA sequence reads TGCAGCGTTGAAGGGGAGGAAGGGGCTGACTATGGCTACACCTTC.